The present T cell receptor beta chain was sequenced within a study of technical replicates of blood from a few donors. Sequencing used immunoSEQ multiplex PCR; TCRdb keeps in-frame clones, though not all of them. The sample includes 50,000 to 65,000 clones, around 92% of them seen just once. With 4 bases clipped from V and 4 bases from J, the junction kept 4 bases outside the gene matches. This CDR3 has 14 residues. Looked up from germline, CDR1 is SQVTM and CDR2 is ANQGSEA. The source is a human donor in good health. Some clones in this sample may be carry-over from other donors' samples. Source material: PBMCs. The J gene is TRBJ1-5, the V gene TRBV29-1, with 10 bases fitting TRBD1. In DNA form, the CDR3 reads TGCAGCGTTGGACAGGGGGCAGGAAATCAGCCCCAGCATTTT. Protein: CSVGQGAGNQPQHF.